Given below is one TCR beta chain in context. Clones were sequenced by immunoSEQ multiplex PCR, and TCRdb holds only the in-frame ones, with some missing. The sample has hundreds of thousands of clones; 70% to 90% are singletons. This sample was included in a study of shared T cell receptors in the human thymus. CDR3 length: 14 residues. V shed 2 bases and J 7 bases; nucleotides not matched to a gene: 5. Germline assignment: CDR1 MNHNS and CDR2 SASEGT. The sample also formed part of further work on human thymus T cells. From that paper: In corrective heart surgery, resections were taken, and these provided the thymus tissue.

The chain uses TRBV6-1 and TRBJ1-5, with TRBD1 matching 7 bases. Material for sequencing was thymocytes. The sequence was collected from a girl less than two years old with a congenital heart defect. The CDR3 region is CASSEPDREQPQHF. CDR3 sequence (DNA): TGTGCCAGCAGTGAACCAGACAGGGAACAGCCCCAGCATTTT.